What follows describes a single T cell receptor beta chain. The data belong to a study of blood T cell repertoires in COVID-19. TCRdb's table, derived via immunoSEQ multiplex PCR, lists solely in-frame clones and lacks some. The table includes about 440,000 clones, around 88% detected once. This CDR3 spans 16 amino acids. V lost 3 bases, J lost 4 bases, and 18 bases lay in between. Per the germline V gene, CDR1 is SGDLS and CDR2 is YYNGEE. The clonotype was recovered from a woman aged 45-59 years with COVID-19, enrolled during active disease. The sequenced sample consisted of peripheral blood. V gene TRBV9 combines with J gene TRBJ2-3, with D perhaps TRBD2 (7 bases). The CDR3 region has the DNA TGTGCCAGCAGCGCAAATTCCGGGGGGCAGTCAGATACGCAGTATTTT. It specifies CASSANSGGQSDTQYF.